The subject of this entry is one T cell receptor (beta chain). The antigen it recognizes is unknown. Base qualities are not provided; no much larger clone lies one nucleotide away. A cohort of around 28 patients with locally advanced or metastatic urothelial carcinoma, treated at Memorial Sloan Kettering on a trial protocol, was included. Peripheral blood mononuclear cells were collected pretreatment and during treatment, with between 1 and 8 total time points per patient. The Qiagen DNeasy Blood extraction kit was used to purify genomic DNA from total PBMCs and from tumor samples. Collected pretreatment and during treatment, PBMCs were isolated and stored as previously described. Synthetic TCR analog templates were spiked into each PCR so that absolute template abundance could be estimated from read counts. The immunoSEQ assay used bias-controlled V and J gene primers to amplify TCRbeta CDR3 regions from genomic DNA. Sequencing of rearranged TCRbeta segments was done at approximately 20X coverage. The study's processing was this. Sequencing errors were corrected by clustering, and CDR3s were annotated against IMGT so that V, D and J genes could be assigned. Out-of-frame and stop-codon sequences were excluded, and only productive TCRbeta rearrangements were used in downstream analyses. Clonality was calculated as one minus the Shannon entropy normalized by the log of the number of unique productive sequences. Clones differing between time points or between blood and tumor were identified by Fisher's exact test with Benjamini-Hochberg correction at adjusted p below 0.01. The immuneACCESS repertoire file appears here via TCRdb, limited to in-frame rearrangements. These files lack a portion of the clones; in checked studies, under half of the deficit traces to unresolved V genes, and the cause of the others is not known. The V and J calls and clone size are taken from that table; D and trimming were inferred from the DNA. This sample holds 11,000 to 15,000 clones; approximately 90% were observed only once. Roughly 15% of the sample goes to the ten largest clones.

Spanning cysteine to phenylalanine, the CDR3 consists of 15 amino acids. The entry retains the CDR3 DNA only, 45 bases that are in frame from base 1. V is pared back by 5 bases and J by 2 bases, with 14 bases lying between the germline termini. Reading the germline V gene gives CDR1 MGHDK and CDR2 SYGVNS. The data derive from a study of PD-L1 blockade in urothelial cancer (dated by TCRdb to 2015 to 2018). Background on the whole study: Therapy was started at some point between 2013 and 2015 for all patients, and atezolizumab 1,200 mg was administered intravenously every 3 weeks. About nine tenths of the roughly 29 patients were identified as males with urothelial cancer of bladder origin, and a prior smoking history was reported by 18 of 29 patients. Patients had an ECOG performance status of 0 or 1 and had received between 0 and 3 prior chemotherapy regimens. Blood samples were analyzed at two time points: 3 weeks after treatment start (second dose) and 6 weeks after treatment start. Blood samples gave a median of about 130,000 T cells and 88,000 or so unique TCRs, with a median clonality of approximately 0.08. The study, an exploratory multi-omic analysis, examined somatic, immune and clinical correlates of response to PD-L1 blockade with atezolizumab in urothelial cancer. Pretreatment tumor samples and matched peripheral blood, collected serially before and after atezolizumab treatment, underwent TCR sequencing. Progression-free survival longer than 6 months counted as durable clinical benefit, and TCR features were additionally tested against both progression-free and overall survival. In the same patients, pretreatment tumors underwent whole exome sequencing and RNA sequencing in addition to TCR sequencing. Durable clinical benefit was achieved by nine patients but not by the remaining 20. Pretreatment blood TCR-seq was available for about 30 patients, at least one posttreatment blood collection was obtained for 24 patients, and tumor TCR-seq was available for 24 patients.

What the work shows at the level of the full study, not this receptor alone: Because of the small sample size (n ≈ 31) and the many exploratory analyses performed, the results are intended to be regarded as hypothesis-generating. A pretreatment peripheral blood TCR clonality below the median was linked to improved progression-free and overall survival. At 3 weeks after the start of treatment, tumor-associated TCR clones in peripheral blood had expanded more in patients with durable benefit (n of about 22, p = 0.022).

The chain was built from TRBV25-1 and TRBJ2-3; TRBD1 is possibly the D segment (6 matching bases). This sequence originates from a man in his sixties or seventies with urothelial cancer. The specimen comprised PBMCs, sampled around atezolizumab (anti-PD-L1) treatment. The DNA reads as follows: TGTGCCAGCAGTTTCTTCAGGGGATCCACAGATACGCAGTATTTT. Translated, it gives CASSFFRGSTDTQYF.